A single sample is the source of the 16 T cell receptor beta chains below, sequenced in a study of spatial heterogeneity in lung cancer. A single record per CDR3 protein comes from TCRdb applying MiXCR to the 5' RACE reads. The repertoire consists of 45,000 or so distinct CDR3 sequences, with approximately 10% occurring once and the leading ten covering 40% to 50%. Time point noted: sample taken at primary tumor resection. The study sequenced unsorted whole RNA from tumor, nontumor lung or frozen PBMC. Source: PBMCs, taken at surgery. The receptors come from a female donor with early-stage non-small cell lung cancer.

The chain joins TRBV7-2 to TRBJ2-2; D not certain. Germline loops: CDR1 SGHTA, CDR2 FQGNSA. Trimming shortened V by 5 bases and J by 9 bases, and 19 bases separated the two germline ends. There are 15 residues in the CDR3. CDR3 DNA sequence: TGTGCCAGCAGCCCCCAAAGGACCACTCACCGGGAGCTGTTTTTT. Encoded protein: CASSPQRTTHRELFF.

This clonotype has at least ten counts. The chain employs TRBV5-5 and TRBJ2-3; TRBD1 matches at 7 bases. The J segment lost 2 bases and the V segment lost 9 bases, leaving 9 bases of the junction unmatched. There are 14 residues in the CDR3. The germline CDR1 and CDR2 sequences are SGHKS and YYEKEE (reference sequence). CDR3 in amino acids: CATTLGGYTDTQYF. CDR3 DNA sequence: TGTGCCACGACACTAGGGGGCTACACAGATACGCAGTATTTT.

The chain recombines TRBV7-2 with TRBJ2-3; unclear D gene. V was trimmed by 1 base and J by 4 bases, leaving 9 bases between them. Germline V gene lookup returns CDR1 SGHTA and CDR2 FQGNSA. The CDR3 runs to 14 residues. The chain's CDR3 is CASSLGATSDTQYF. Written as DNA, the CDR3 is TGTGCCAGCAGCTTAGGAGCGACGTCAGATACGCAGTATTTT.

V and J are TRBV6-5 and TRBJ2-7; a weak D match, TRBD1 (5 bases). The germline V gene encodes CDR1 MNHEY and CDR2 SVGAGI. This CDR3 contains 14 residues. V was shortened by 0 bases and J by 4 bases, with 10 bases between the two germline ends. CDR3 protein: CASSYSGAGYEQYF. CDR3 sequence (DNA): TGTGCCAGCAGTTACTCAGGGGCAGGATACGAGCAGTACTTC.

This clonotype came up many times. The chain combines TRBV28 with TRBJ2-7; 7 bases match TRBD1. Germline V CDR1 and CDR2: MDHEN, SYDVKM. Trimming at V came to 9 bases and at J to 0 bases, leaving 5 bases not matched to a gene. The CDR3 has 13 residues. The DNA of the CDR3 is TGTGCCAGTCAGGACAGGCCCTCCTACGAGCAGTACTTC. This sequence encodes CASQDRPSYEQYF.

This clonotype showed up just a few times. The chain is built from TRBV18 and TRBJ1-2, with TRBD1 as a possible D gene (6 bases). The CDR3 loop spans 15 amino acids. V lost 3 bases and J 7 bases, leaving 18 bases between the germline ends. Germline CDR1 reads KGHSH; CDR2 reads LQKENI. The CDR3 DNA follows: TGTGCCAGCTCACCCCGGGACACTTGGAGAGGTGGCTACACCTTC. Its translation is CASSPRDTWRGGYTF.

This clonotype has at least ten counts. A read error may account for a junction end that differs from germline. The CDR3: CASSLGTGGYEQYF. CDR3 DNA sequence: TGTGCCAGCAGCCTCGGGACAGGGGGCTACGAGCAGTACTTC. The chain has TRBV5-1 and TRBJ2-7; 11 bases fit TRBD1. This CDR3 region has 14 residues. Germline CDR1 reads SGHRS; CDR2 reads YFSETQ.

This clonotype was observed a few times. V usage is TRBV3-1 and J usage is TRBJ2-5, with D possibly matching TRBD1 (6 bases). This CDR3 has 18 amino acids. Germline V gene data show CDR1 as LGHDT and CDR2 as YNNKEL (reference sequence). V gave up 4 bases and J gave up 1 base, with 22 bases separating them. As DNA, the CDR3 is TGTGCCAGCAGCCCAATTGGGACAACCCAAGGGCGCCAAGAGACCCAGTACTTC. Residues: CASSPIGTTQGRQETQYF.

This clonotype was seen more than once but under ten times. The chain carries TRBV20-1 and TRBJ1-2, with TRBD1 identical over 8 bases. Trimming removed 6 bases from V and 5 bases from J; junction bases left unmatched: 14. Germline CDR1 is DFQATT and CDR2 is SNEGSKA (reference sequence). CDR3 length: 15 residues. The CDR3 sequence: CSAKMNTGGGYGYTF. CDR3 nucleotide sequence: TGCAGTGCCAAGATGAATACAGGGGGGGGGTATGGCTACACCTTC.

The gene calls are TRBV28 and TRBJ2-6; 7 bases fit TRBD1. The V gene end was trimmed by 6 bases and the J gene end by 0 bases; junction bases not matched to a gene: 2. The CDR3 has 15 residues. Germline V CDR1 and CDR2: MDHEN, SYDVKM. CDR3 DNA: TGTGCCAGCAGCAGGGACAGCTCTGGGGCCAACGTCCTGACTTTC. Protein: CASSRDSSGANVLTF.

This clonotype turned up a few times. The V gene is TRBV2, the J gene TRBJ2-5; D unclear. The CDR3 is 14 residues long. Trimming pared 3 bases from V and 4 bases from J, leaving 12 bases between. The germline V gene has CDR1 SNHLY and CDR2 FYNNEI. CDR3 loop: CASSDARLSETQYF. The CDR3 DNA reads as TGTGCCAGCAGTGACGCCAGGCTCTCAGAGACCCAGTACTTC. The full variable domain, rest sourced from reference TRBV2 and TRBJ2-5, is EPEVTQTPSHQVTQMGQEVILRCVPISNHLYFYWYRQILGQKVEFLVSFYNNEISEKSEIFDDQFSVERPDGSNFTLKIRSTKLEDSAMYFCASSDARLSETQYFGPGTRLLVL.

The V and J genes are TRBV11-1 and TRBJ2-3, with 7 positions matching TRBD1. Losses at the gene ends were 3 bases for V and 2 bases for J; bases not matched to a gene: 5. This CDR3 has 15 amino acids. CDR1 and CDR2 (germline): SGHAT, FQDESV (reference sequence). The CDR3 DNA sequence: TGTGCCAGCAGCTTGCACAGGGGACCCACAGATACGCAGTATTTT. Protein product: CASSLHRGPTDTQYF.

The V gene is TRBV27, the J gene TRBJ1-6, with D possibly being TRBD1 (5 bases). Per germline, CDR1 MNHEY and CDR2 SMNVEV (reference sequence). The germline V and J ends were trimmed by 6 bases and 5 bases, with 11 bases remaining between them. The CDR3 spans 14 residues. The CDR3 nucleotides are TGTGCCAGCAGAGTCTGGGGGGATAATTCACCCCTCCACTTT. Translation: CASRVWGDNSPLHF.

This chain connects TRBV11-2 to TRBJ2-3; D is uncertain. The germline gives CDR1 SGHAT, CDR2 FQNNGV. The CDR3 is made up of 14 amino acids. The ends were cut back, 5 bases at V and 2 bases at J, with 11 bases in the middle. Here the CDR3 reads CASSPSMNTDTQYF. In DNA form, the CDR3 reads TGTGCCAGCAGCCCATCAATGAACACAGATACGCAGTATTTT.

This clonotype was counted only a few times. The chain recombines TRBV15 with TRBJ2-3; 10 nucleotides align to TRBD1. This CDR3 region has 16 residues. Unmatched junction bases numbered 6, after V lost 4 bases and J lost 2 bases. CDR1 is LNHNV and CDR2 is YYDKDF in the germline V gene (reference sequence). CDR3 amino acids: CATSKRQGANTDTQYF. The CDR3 nucleotides are TGTGCCACCAGCAAACGACAGGGGGCAAACACAGATACGCAGTATTTT.

This clonotype has just a few counts. The chain joins TRBV20-1 to TRBJ1-4; 10 bases are a match to TRBD1. The V segment lost 5 bases and the J segment 1 base; nucleotides outside the gene matches: 10. This CDR3 spans 17 amino acids. Germline V lookup: CDR1 DFQATT, CDR2 SNEGSKA (reference sequence). CDR3 DNA: TGCAGTGCTCAATCACGGGACAGGGGACGAACTAATGAAAAACTGTTTTTT. It yields the protein CSAQSRDRGRTNEKLFF.